Shown below are 14 T cell receptor beta chains from a single sample sequenced in a study of blood T cell repertoires in COVID-19. Produced via immunoSEQ multiplex PCR; TCRdb's table is partial and in-frame only. The data show 120,000 to 150,000 clones, roughly 82% seen once. Sequenced: peripheral blood. The receptors shown here come from a woman aged 45 to 65 in a cohort sampled during active or convalescent COVID-19.

This rearrangement joins TRBV20-1 to TRBJ1-3; D may be TRBD1 (5 bases). Trimming removed 4 bases from V and 8 bases from J, with 9 bases in between. This CDR3 is built from 11 residues. Germline V lookup: CDR1 DFQATT, CDR2 SNEGSKA (reference sequence). The CDR3 bases are TGCAGTGCTACAGACAGTTACACCATATATTTT. Translation gives CSATDSYTIYF.

The genes are TRBV4-1 and TRBJ2-5, with TRBD1 as a possible D gene (6 bases). CDR3 length: 15 amino acids. Trimming cost V 2 bases and J 5 bases, with 15 bases left between them. Germline V gives CDR1 MGHRA, CDR2 YSYEKL. The CDR3: CASSQTDSSWETQYF. The CDR3 nucleotides are TGCGCCAGCAGCCAAACGGACAGTTCGTGGGAGACCCAGTACTTC.

The chain combines TRBV6-5 with TRBJ2-2; 7 positions agree with TRBD1. The J segment lost 7 bases and the V segment lost 7 bases, leaving 12 bases of the junction unmatched. CDR1 is MNHEY and CDR2 is SVGAGI in the germline V gene. The CDR3 runs to 15 residues. The CDR3 spells CASTFQGEVNGELFF. In nucleotides, the CDR3 is TGTGCCAGCACCTTTCAGGGGGAAGTAAACGGGGAGCTGTTTTTT.

This rearrangement joins TRBV9 to TRBJ2-5; 12 nucleotides line up with TRBD2. V trimming: 2 bases; J trimming: 4 bases; junction bases outside the gene matches: 6. CDR1 SGDLS and CDR2 YYNGEE come from the germline V gene. The CDR3 runs 16 residues. This chain's CDR3 is CASSVTSGGVGETQYF. The DNA for the CDR3 is TGTGCCAGCAGCGTGACTAGCGGGGGCGTTGGAGAGACCCAGTACTTC.

The rearrangement links TRBV5-6 to TRBJ2-3; no clear D. The CDR3 is 15 amino acids. Germline V gene lookup returns CDR1 SGHDT and CDR2 YYEEEE. Trimming left V 4 bases short and J 3 bases short, with 15 bases between. CDR3 coding DNA: TGTGCCAGCAGCCGACGTCTAGGTGGGACAGATACGCAGTATTTT. This codes for CASSRRLGGTDTQYF.

The chain uses TRBV2 and TRBJ1-6, with D maybe TRBD1 (5 bases). The CDR3 runs 16 residues. V lost 5 bases and J lost 9, with 20 bases in between. Germline V gene sequence: CDR1 SNHLY, CDR2 FYNNEI. The DNA for the CDR3 is TGTGCCAGCAGTCAGAGACAGTCTGGGCAGAGTTCACCCCTCCACTTT. As protein: CASSQRQSGQSSPLHF.

The chain uses TRBV5-1 and TRBJ2-7; 7 nucleotides match TRBD2. The V gene end was trimmed by 7 bases and the J gene end by 0 bases; junction bases not matched to a gene: 7. Germline V gene data show CDR1 as SGHRS and CDR2 as YFSETQ. The CDR3 has 14 residues. The CDR3 protein is CASYREGSSYEQYF. In nucleotides, the CDR3 is TGCGCCAGCTATAGGGAGGGAAGCTCCTACGAGCAGTACTTC.

The V and J genes are TRBV9 and TRBJ2-1, with 14 bases lining up with TRBD2. The V and J ends lost 4 bases and 6 bases, in that order; junction bases with no gene match: 6. The CDR3 length is 16 residues. The germline gives CDR1 SGDLS, CDR2 YYNGEE. Here the CDR3 reads CASSTGTSGGLNEQFF. CDR3 DNA sequence: TGTGCCAGCAGCACCGGGACTAGCGGGGGCCTCAATGAGCAGTTCTTC.

The rearrangement uses TRBV3-1 (or the pseudogene TRBV3-2) and TRBJ2-7; tentative D call: TRBD1 (5 bases). The V gene's germline CDR1 is LGHDT and CDR2 YNNKEL (reference sequence). This CDR3 is 13 amino acids long. V lost 1 base, J lost 4 bases, and 8 bases lay in between. In DNA form, the CDR3 reads TGTGCCAGCAGCCAAGGACAGCTGTACGAGCAGTACTTC. Translation gives CASSQGQLYEQYF.

This chain joins TRBV7-9 and TRBJ2-1; the match to TRBD2 covers 14 bases. The J segment lost 3 bases and the V segment lost 4 bases, leaving 5 bases of the junction unmatched. CDR1 is SEHNR, CDR2 FQNEAQ, per germline (reference sequence). The CDR3 is 17 amino acids. CDR3 DNA sequence: TGTGCCAGCAGCTGGGGGACTAGCGGGGGCCGCTACAATGAGCAGTTCTTC. Its protein is CASSWGTSGGRYNEQFF.

This chain uses TRBV29-1 with TRBJ2-7; D is uncertain. This CDR3 is 12 amino acids long. V was pared by 8 bases and J by 1 base, with 12 bases between. Germline CDR1 reads SQVTM; CDR2 reads ANQGSEA. This CDR3 reads CSPATLSYEQYF. The CDR3 nucleotides read TGCAGCCCGGCGACATTGTCCTACGAGCAGTACTTC.

The chain recombines TRBV6-5 with TRBJ1-2; D unresolved. Germline CDR1 reads MNHEY; CDR2 reads SVGAGI. V was trimmed by 8 bases and J by 2 bases, leaving 15 bases between them. CDR3 length: 14 amino acids. In nucleotides, the CDR3 is TGTGCCAGCGCTCAGGCGCAGCTGAACTATGGCTACACCTTC. Encoded protein: CASAQAQLNYGYTF.

The CDR3 DNA sequence: TGTGCCAGCAGTTACCGGGGGGGCCCGAACACTGAAGCTTTCTTT. Amino acids: CASSYRGGPNTEAFF. The rearrangement uses TRBV6-6 and TRBJ1-1, with D maybe TRBD1 (6 bases). The CDR3 consists of 15 residues. V was cut by 2 bases and J by 1 base, with 11 bases left in between. Germline CDR1 reads MNHNY; CDR2 reads SVGAGI (reference sequence).

The gene calls are TRBV19 and TRBJ2-7; D possibly corresponds to TRBD1 (5 bases). Germline values: CDR1 LNHDA, CDR2 SQIVND (reference sequence). This CDR3 comprises 14 residues. V was pared by 1 base and J by 2 bases, with 9 bases between. CDR3 DNA sequence: TGTGCCAGTAGTATAGCAGACAGAGCCTACGAGCAGTACTTC. It specifies CASSIADRAYEQYF. Complete variable domain (other parts from reference TRBV19 and TRBJ2-7): DGGITQSPKYLFRKEGQNVTLSCEQNLNHDAMYWYRQDPGQGLRLIYYSQIVNDFQKGDIAEGYSVSREKKESFPLTVTSAQKNPTAFYLCASSIADRAYEQYFGPGTRLTVT.